These 21 T cell receptor beta chains originate from one sample sequenced in a study of T cells in Graves' hyperthyroidism and ophthalmopathy. TCR beta CDR3 regions were amplified from RNA. TCR CDR3 underwent first-round RT-PCR with the HTBI primer set. Via MiXCR, TCRdb re-called the multiplex PCR reads, giving one row per CDR3 protein. The sample carries under 350,000 distinct CDR3 sequences, approximately 15% recorded once. The sequenced sample was blood. All receptors derive from a woman aged 55-69 years with Graves' ophthalmopathy.

This clonotype has more than one count but fewer than ten. This rearrangement joins TRBV19 to TRBJ1-5; D perhaps matches TRBD1 (6 bases). V gave up 5 bases and J gave up 1 base, with 9 bases separating them. From germline, CDR1 is LNHDA and CDR2 SQIVND (reference sequence). The CDR3 loop spans 14 amino acids. This chain's CDR3 is CASSGQLSNQPQHF. The CDR3 nucleotides are TGTGCCAGTAGTGGACAGTTAAGCAATCAGCCCCAGCATTTT.

Ten or more counts support this clonotype. The V gene is TRBV6-1, the J gene TRBJ2-7; 9 nucleotides line up with TRBD1. This CDR3 spans 15 amino acids. V lost 2 bases, J lost 5 bases, and 7 bases stayed unmatched. Germline V gene lookup returns CDR1 MNHNS and CDR2 SASEGT. CDR3 DNA: TGTGCCAGCAGTGAAACACAGGGGGCGAGCGACGAGCAGTACTTC. Its translation is CASSETQGASDEQYF.

The chain employs TRBV4-1 and TRBJ1-1; D possibly corresponds to TRBD1 (5 bases). V shed 0 bases and J shed 5 bases, with 13 bases lying between them. Germline CDR1 and CDR2: MGHRA and YSYEKL. CDR3 length equals 15 residues. This CDR3 is CASSQEPGGWTEAFF. For the CDR3, the DNA is TGCGCCAGCAGCCAAGAACCCGGGGGATGGACTGAAGCTTTCTTT.

There are a few counts of this clonotype. The chain combines TRBV5-1 with TRBJ1-6; 9 bases match TRBD1. Germline CDR1 and CDR2: SGHRS and YFSETQ. The CDR3 loop spans 14 amino acids. The V and J ends lost 0 bases and 10 bases, in that order; junction bases with no gene match: 2. The CDR3 protein is CASSLGDRESPLHF. The CDR3 nucleotides are TGCGCCAGCAGCTTGGGGGACAGGGAATCACCCCTCCACTTT.

The rearrangement links TRBV20-1 to TRBJ1-1; TRBD1 might be the D (5 bases). Germline values: CDR1 DFQATT, CDR2 SNEGSKA (reference sequence). CDR3 length: 19 amino acids. Trimming left V 3 bases short and J 4 bases short, with 30 bases between. The CDR3 DNA is TGCAGTGCTAGTGGGGGGTCGGCGGTATCTCAGCCCCAGGGCACTGAAGCTTTCTTT. Protein product: CSASGGSAVSQPQGTEAFF.

At least ten counts were recorded for this clonotype. The chain is built from TRBV6-1 and TRBJ1-2; maybe TRBD1 (6 bases). The V and J ends lost 7 bases and 7 bases respectively, with 16 bases between them. The CDR3 has 13 residues. Germline assignment: CDR1 MNHNS and CDR2 SASEGT. DNA for the CDR3: TGTGCCAGCATAAATACGGGGGCCAGTGGCTACACCTTC. As protein: CASINTGASGYTF.

This clonotype was found many times. CDR3 protein: CSAGTGEDGYTF. The CDR3 coding sequence is TGCAGTGCGGGGACAGGGGAAGACGGCTACACCTTC. V gene TRBV20-1 combines with J gene TRBJ1-2, with 10 positions matching TRBD1. CDR1 and CDR2 (germline): DFQATT, SNEGSKA (reference sequence). V was clipped by 6 bases and J by 8 bases; unmatched bases: 6. The CDR3 extends over 12 amino acids.

This clonotype showed up many times. The chain has TRBV15 and TRBJ1-2; 7 bases are a match to TRBD1. CDR3 length: 14 amino acids. In germline, CDR1 is LNHNV, CDR2 YYDKDF (reference sequence). Trimming removed 5 bases from V and 4 bases from J; junction bases left unmatched: 7. The CDR3 DNA reads TGTGCCACCAGCCAACAGGGGCTGGGCTATGGCTACACCTTC. Residues: CATSQQGLGYGYTF.

This clonotype was counted a few times. V and J are TRBV7-2 and TRBJ1-5; TRBD1 is a possible D gene (6 bases). Trimming took 1 base from V and 7 from J, leaving 11 bases between them. CDR1 is SGHTA, CDR2 FQGNSA, per germline. This CDR3 contains 14 residues. The CDR3 nucleotides are TGTGCCAGCAGCTTAGTAGGGGGAACACAGCCCCAGCATTTT. Residues: CASSLVGGTQPQHF.

This clonotype was detected ten times or more. The genes are TRBV20-1 and TRBJ1-1, with 8 bases aligning to TRBD1. The junction had 6 bases not matched to a gene; V was cut back by 5 bases and J by 1 base. This CDR3 has 14 amino acids. Germline values: CDR1 DFQATT, CDR2 SNEGSKA (reference sequence). This CDR3 reads CSASLQGGNTEAFF. The CDR3 DNA sequence: TGCAGTGCTTCATTACAGGGGGGGAACACTGAAGCTTTCTTT.

This clonotype was counted a few times. The chain carries TRBV19 and TRBJ2-2; 7 nucleotides align to TRBD2. The V gene's germline CDR1 is LNHDA and CDR2 SQIVND (reference sequence). J lost 1 base, V lost 3 bases, and 5 bases had no gene match. The CDR3 is made up of 16 amino acids. CDR3 residues: CASSIRRGRNTGELFF. CDR3 nucleotide sequence: TGTGCCAGTAGTATTAGGCGCGGGAGGAACACCGGGGAGCTGTTTTTT.

At least ten counts were recorded for this clonotype. This sequence joins TRBV7-2 and TRBJ2-4; 8 bases agree with TRBD2. CDR1 SGHTA and CDR2 FQGNSA come from the germline V gene. Germline trimming cut 1 base from V and 2 bases from J; bases unmatched to any gene: 7. The CDR3 totals 17 residues. This CDR3 reads CASSLESGRKTKNIQYF. The CDR3 nucleotides are TGTGCCAGCAGCTTAGAGAGCGGGAGAAAGACCAAAAACATTCAGTACTTC.

This clonotype was counted many times. V usage is TRBV3-1 and J usage is TRBJ1-3; D gene ambiguous. CDR1 and CDR2 from the germline V gene are LGHDT and YNNKEL (reference sequence). The CDR3 loop spans 14 amino acids. Trimming stripped 4 bases from V and 0 bases from J, with 7 bases between. CDR3 bases: TGTGCCAGCAGCCTCCAGAGCTCTGGAAACACCATATATTTT. The encoded protein is CASSLQSSGNTIYF.

The rearrangement joins TRBV27 to TRBJ2-7; D is possibly TRBD2 (7 bases). The CDR3 totals 15 residues. The germline CDR1 and CDR2 sequences are MNHEY and SMNVEV (reference sequence). V lost 2 bases to trimming and J lost 5 bases, with 16 bases between them. The CDR3 spells CASSLQIGGPHEQYF. CDR3 nucleotide sequence: TGTGCCAGCAGTTTACAGATCGGGGGGCCCCACGAGCAGTACTTC.

This clonotype has at least ten counts. The chain employs TRBV4-1 and TRBJ2-7; weak D call: TRBD2 (6 bases). CDR3 length equals 14 residues. Germline CDR1 MGHRA, CDR2 YSYEKL. V lost 4 bases and J lost 1, with 11 bases in between. In nucleotides, the CDR3 is TGCGCCAGCAGCCGCCGGGACTTATCCTACGAGCAGTACTTC. This sequence encodes CASSRRDLSYEQYF.

This clonotype occurred many times. V gene TRBV12-3 or TRBV12-4 combines with J gene TRBJ2-5; D not certain. The germline V and J ends were trimmed by 6 bases and 4 bases, with 12 bases remaining between them. This CDR3 is built from 13 residues. Here the CDR3 DNA reads TGTGCCAGCAGGGGGTGGGCGAGAGAGACCCAGTACTTC. Its protein product is CASRGWARETQYF.

Regarding this clonotype: A read error may produce the germline difference seen at one junction end. The chain couples TRBV11-2 to TRBJ2-1; D ambiguous. Germline V CDR1 and CDR2: SGHAT, FQNNGV. The CDR3 totals 15 residues. CDR3 loop: CASGLALVSYNEQFF. CDR3 DNA sequence: TGTGCCAGCGGCTTAGCCCTAGTATCCTACAATGAGCAGTTCTTC.

The rearrangement joins TRBV12-3 or TRBV12-4 to TRBJ2-2, with D perhaps matching TRBD1 (5 bases). The CDR3 contains 14 residues. Trimming pared 7 bases from V and 2 bases from J, leaving 11 bases between. CDR3 protein: CASTGRVNTGELFF. For the CDR3, the DNA is TGTGCCAGCACGGGCAGGGTAAACACCGGGGAGCTGTTTTTT.

This clonotype was seen at least ten times. The CDR3 loop reads CASSATGTGSYEQYF. The CDR3 DNA follows: TGTGCCAGCAGCGCTACCGGGACAGGTTCCTACGAGCAGTACTTC. This chain uses TRBV28 with TRBJ2-7, with 8 bases matching TRBD1. The CDR3 spans 15 residues. Per germline, CDR1 MDHEN and CDR2 SYDVKM. The V and J ends lost 6 bases and 1 base, in that order; junction bases with no gene match: 8.

This clonotype was observed at least ten times. The rearrangement joins TRBV13 to TRBJ2-7; 7 nucleotides align to TRBD1. The CDR3 loop spans 13 amino acids. V shed 3 bases, J shed 3 bases, and the junction held 2 bases outside the gene matches. Germline CDR1 and CDR2: PRHDT and FYEKMQ (reference sequence). The CDR3 DNA is TGTGCCAGCAGCTTCGGACAGGACTACGAGCAGTACTTC. It specifies CASSFGQDYEQYF.

This clonotype was seen ten or more times. V gene TRBV7-2 combines with J gene TRBJ2-7; 7 bases are shared with TRBD1. Trimming cost V 1 base and J 3 bases; bases outside gene matches: 9. The CDR3 has 16 amino acids. Germline values: CDR1 SGHTA, CDR2 FQGNSA. The CDR3 nucleotides are TGTGCCAGCAGCTTAGGACCCGCCGGGACAGTCTACGAGCAGTACTTC. It is translated as CASSLGPAGTVYEQYF.